This paragraph reports one T cell receptor beta chain. 60 Vbeta and 13 Jbeta primers were used in PCR. Profiled with immunoSEQ multiplex PCR; TCRdb holds only in-frame clones, not every one. The repertoire includes roughly 140,000 clones, 80% of them detected once, and approximately 4.1% sits in the top ten. This sample stems from a study of cytomegalovirus exposure and HLA in healthy donors. The TCR comes from a man in his forties in good health and CMV-seronegative. Sequenced material: PBMCs.

CDR3 protein: CASSVSQDNPDTQYF. CDR3 DNA sequence: TGTGCCAGCAGCGTAAGTCAGGACAATCCGGATACGCAGTATTTT. This chain links TRBV9 with TRBJ2-3; maybe TRBD1 (5 bases). V was clipped by 1 base and J by 6 bases, with 15 bases between them. Germline CDR1 and CDR2: SGDLS and YYNGEE. This CDR3 has 15 amino acids. Full variable domain (outside the CDR3, taken from reference TRBV9 and TRBJ2-3): DSGVTQTPKHLITATGQRVTLRCSPRSGDLSVYWYQQSLDQGLQFLIQYYNGEERAKGNILERFSAQQFPDLHSELNLSSLELGDSALYFCASSVSQDNPDTQYFGPGTRLTVL.